Presented here are 10 T cell receptor beta chains from one specimen sequenced in a study of T cell responses to AZD1222 COVID-19 vaccine. Sequenced by immunoSEQ multiplex PCR; TCRdb stores in-frame clones only, minus some. The repertoire holds 150,000 or so clones, with roughly 90% as singletons. The sequencing used peripheral blood, collected on day 0 of AZD1222 vaccination. The receptor source for this set is an adult in good health.

The rearrangement uses TRBV7-3 and TRBJ2-5; 8 bases line up with TRBD1. V shed 3 bases, J shed 6 bases, and the junction held 3 bases outside the gene matches. Germline lookup yields CDR1 SGHTA and CDR2 FQGTGA. CDR3 size: 13 residues. In DNA, the CDR3 is TGTGCCAGCAGCTTTACAGGGGGAAAGACCCAGTACTTC. Translating gives CASSFTGGKTQYF.

The V and J genes are TRBV6-6 and TRBJ1-3; D is uncertain. The CDR3 contains 15 residues. V was clipped by 10 bases and J by 0 bases, with 16 bases between them. CDR1 is MNHNY and CDR2 is SVGAGI in the germline V gene (reference sequence). CDR3 bases: TGTGCCACGAAAAATGGCATCCTCTCTGGAAACACCATATATTTT. This translates into CATKNGILSGNTIYF.

The gene calls are TRBV6-4 and TRBJ2-3; possibly TRBD2 for D (5 bases). The germline gives CDR1 MRHNA, CDR2 SNTAGT. V lost 3 bases, J lost 5 bases, and 9 bases lay in between. CDR3 size: 13 residues. In nucleotides, the CDR3 is TGTGCCAGCAGTGAGAGTGGACTAGATACGCAGTATTTT. Protein product: CASSESGLDTQYF.

In its sample, this clone was seen a few times. The chain's CDR3 is CASSRSNTIYF. For the CDR3, the DNA is TGTGCCAGCAGTCGTTCAAACACCATATATTTT. This sequence joins TRBV6-6 and TRBJ1-3; no definite D call. The germline gives CDR1 MNHNY, CDR2 SVGAGI (reference sequence). The CDR3 consists of 11 residues. Trimming pared 5 bases from V and 6 bases from J, leaving 5 bases between.

V and J are TRBV20-1 and TRBJ1-2; D is unresolved. The CDR3 loop spans 11 amino acids. V was shortened by 6 bases and J by 8 bases, with 13 bases between the two germline ends. In germline, CDR1 is DFQATT, CDR2 SNEGSKA (reference sequence). CDR3 sequence (DNA): TGCAGTGCAACAGCCCTTCTAGGCTACACCTTC. It yields the protein CSATALLGYTF.

This clone was observed a single time. The chain combines TRBV9 with TRBJ2-7; perhaps TRBD2 as D (5 bases). V shed 4 bases and J shed 3 bases, with 17 bases lying between them. CDR3 size: 15 residues. Looked up from germline, CDR1 is SGDLS and CDR2 is YYNGEE. The CDR3 here is CASSSERSGGYEQYF. The CDR3, as DNA: TGTGCCAGCAGCTCGGAACGATCTGGAGGCTACGAGCAGTACTTC.

This chain connects TRBV7-3 to TRBJ2-2, with D perhaps given as TRBD1 or TRBD2 (5 bases each). Germline CDR1 SGHTA, CDR2 FQGTGA. V was clipped by 3 bases and J by 0 bases, with 20 bases between them. This CDR3 has 19 residues. The CDR3 here is CASSLDRRGGTANTGELFF. The DNA of the CDR3 is TGTGCCAGCAGCTTGGATCGACGTGGGGGTACCGCGAACACCGGGGAGCTGTTTTTT.

This clone turned up a few times. The chain joins TRBV30 to TRBJ1-6; the D gene is possibly TRBD1 (6 bases). Germline CDR1 is GTSNPN and CDR2 is SVGIG (reference sequence). The CDR3 contains 12 residues. Trimming took 5 bases from V and 5 from J, leaving 7 bases between them. CDR3 sequence: CAWDRNNSPLHF. DNA of the CDR3: TGTGCCTGGGACAGGAATAATTCACCCCTCCACTTT.

The chain recombines TRBV30 with TRBJ1-2; D unresolved. The V gene's germline CDR1 is GTSNPN and CDR2 SVGIG (reference sequence). The CDR3 loop spans 11 amino acids. Trimming left V 6 bases short and J 4 bases short, with 9 bases between. In DNA, the CDR3 is TGTGCCTGTAATAGGGCCTATGGCTACACCTTC. Its protein is CACNRAYGYTF.

The rearrangement joins TRBV7-2 to TRBJ1-1; D unclear. Germline values: CDR1 SGHTA, CDR2 FQGNSA. Trimming removed 3 bases at V and 5 bases at J, with 13 bases between. The length of the CDR3 is 14 residues. Here the CDR3 DNA reads TGTGCCAGCAGCTTGAACCTTGGAGTTACTGAAGCTTTCTTT. It yields the protein CASSLNLGVTEAFF.